Listed below are T cell receptor beta chains from one sample, sequenced in a study of identical twins. TCRdb recomputed calls from the 5' RACE reads with MiXCR, one row per CDR3 protein. Seen here are some 570,000 distinct CDR3 sequences, around 22% observed once, and the top ten hold 0.48%. These same records also appear under a second study, on yellow fever vaccine responses in identical twins.

The sequencing input was CD4+ T cells sorted from blood. All receptors come from a woman younger than 35 in good health. Each CDR3 is given with its conserved first and last residue. D genes are given only for firm matches. Where a row states a size, it is once, few, many or the class of an expanded clone; other rows omit it.

TRBV10-3	NA	few	TRBJ2-1	TGTGCCATCACTAGAGAGTATGGCGGATTGTACAATGAGCAGTTCTTC	CAITREYGGLYNEQFF
TRBV24-1	NA	few	TRBJ2-5	TGTGCCACCAGTGATAACCTCGGGAGTAAGGACCAAGAGACCCAGTACTTC	CATSDNLGSKDQETQYF
TRBV24-1	NA	few	TRBJ2-3	TGTGCCACCAGTGATTATCCGGACAGCACAGATACGCAGTATTTT	CATSDYPDSTDTQYF
TRBV2	NA	NA	TRBJ2-5	TGTGCCAGCAGTGAACCCCTACTAATGACCCAGTACTTC	CASSEPLLMTQYF
TRBV20-1	TRBD2	NA	TRBJ2-1	TGCAGTGCTGGCTCCTCGGGGGGAAATGAGCAGTTCTTC	CSAGSSGGNEQFF
TRBV20-1	NA	NA	TRBJ2-7	TGCAGTGCTAGTTTGAAGGGCAGGGCCGCCTACGAGCAGTACTTC	CSASLKGRAAYEQYF
TRBV20-1	NA	NA	TRBJ2-5	TGCAGTGCTGGCGGGGCAGGGCGAGAGACCCAGTACTTC	CSAGGAGRETQYF
TRBV3-1	NA	few	TRBJ1-2	TGTGCCAGCAGTCCCGGACTAGGCTACACCTTC	CASSPGLGYTF
TRBV12-3/TRBV12-4	TRBD2	many	TRBJ2-1	TGTGCCAGCAGCTTAGCGGGAGCCTCTGGTACGGGGCAGTTCTTC	CASSLAGASGTGQFF
TRBV12-3/TRBV12-4	NA	few	TRBJ1-1	TGTGCCAGCAGTTTGGCACACCACACTGAAGCTTTCTTT	CASSLAHHTEAFF
TRBV7-9	TRBD1	NA	TRBJ2-3	TGTGCCAGCAGCCTTATAAGGGGGGACAGGGTTGGAGATACGCAGTATTTT	CASSLIRGDRVGDTQYF
TRBV4-2	NA	NA	TRBJ2-3	TGTGCCAGCAGCCAAGGGGTCCAGAGCACAGATACGCAGTATTTT	CASSQGVQSTDTQYF
TRBV7-2	TRBD2	NA	TRBJ2-3	TGTGCCAGCAGCTTAGGGCTAGCGGGAGGCAGAGATACGCAGTATTTT	CASSLGLAGGRDTQYF
TRBV4-1	NA	NA	TRBJ2-3	TGCGCCAGCAGCCAAGGTCCGATTGGCACAGATACGCAGTATTTT	CASSQGPIGTDTQYF
TRBV29-1	TRBD1	NA	TRBJ2-1	TGCAGCGTTGTTGGGACAGGGAACTACAATGAGCAGTTCTTC	CSVVGTGNYNEQFF
TRBV2	TRBD2	NA	TRBJ2-5	TGTGCCAGCAGCACCCGTGCCGGACTAGCGGGGGAGACCCAGTACTTC	CASSTRAGLAGETQYF
TRBV5-1	TRBD2	many	TRBJ2-1	TGCGCCAGCAGGACTGGGACTAGTAACAATGAGCAGTTCTTC	CASRTGTSNNEQFF
TRBV15	TRBD2	NA	TRBJ2-1	TGTGCCACCAGCATTAGCGGGCAGTCTCTTGAGCAGTTCTTC	CATSISGQSLEQFF
TRBV6-1	TRBD1	few	TRBJ2-7	TGTGCCAGCAGGACCGCCGGGACAGGGAGCAACGAGCAGTACTTC	CASRTAGTGSNEQYF
TRBV28	NA	NA	TRBJ2-5	TGTGCCAGCAGTTTATTCGCCACTGTTAAGACCCAGTACTTC	CASSLFATVKTQYF
TRBV5-1	NA	NA	TRBJ2-5	TGCGCCAGCAGCCGAACCAGGGACGGCCAAGAGACCCAGTACTTC	CASSRTRDGQETQYF
TRBV5-1	TRBD2	few	TRBJ2-5	TGCGCCAGCAGCCTACTAGCGGGAGAGACCCAGTACTTC	CASSLLAGETQYF
TRBV12-3/TRBV12-4	TRBD1	few	TRBJ2-2	TGTGCCAGCAGTCCCTATCGACAGGGCGGCACCGGGGAGCTGTTTTTT	CASSPYRQGGTGELFF
TRBV2	TRBD2	NA	TRBJ2-1	TGTGCCAGCAGTGAAGTGGGAGGGACTGAGCAGTTCTTC	CASSEVGGTEQFF
TRBV11-2	NA	NA	TRBJ2-5	TGTGCCAGCAGATTTACTCCGGGATCGGGAGAGACCCAGTACTTC	CASRFTPGSGETQYF
TRBV5-1	TRBD2	few	TRBJ2-5	TGCGCCAGCAGCGTCGGGACTAGCGGACAAATTCAAGAGACCCAGTACTTC	CASSVGTSGQIQETQYF
TRBV5-8	TRBD2	NA	TRBJ2-3	TGTGCCAGCAGCTTGTCCCCCCTAGCGGGAGTTACAGATACGCAGTATTTT	CASSLSPLAGVTDTQYF
TRBV10-2	TRBD2	few	TRBJ2-5	TGCGCCAGCAGATTTAGCGGGGGTCTGTGGGAGACCCAGTACTTC	CASRFSGGLWETQYF
TRBV29-1	NA	few	TRBJ1-1	TGCAGCGTTGAAGGATCCTCAGAAGCTTTCTTT	CSVEGSSEAFF
TRBV5-1	NA	NA	TRBJ2-5	TGCGCCAGCAACCGGGGGGAGGGACAGATACAAGAGACCCAGTACTTC	CASNRGEGQIQETQYF
TRBV10-3	NA	few	TRBJ2-3	TGTGCCATCAGGTCCTCTGGCGGGGGCGGCACAGATACGCAGTATTTT	CAIRSSGGGGTDTQYF
TRBV29-1	NA	NA	TRBJ1-1	TGCAGCGTTGCGTGGGGGGGAGACACTGAAGCTTTCTTT	CSVAWGGDTEAFF
TRBV28	TRBD1	few	TRBJ2-7	TGTGCCAGCAGTCTGGGGACAGTCTCCTACGAGCAGTACTTC	CASSLGTVSYEQYF
TRBV18	NA	few	TRBJ2-1	TGTGCCAGCTCACCATTTCTGGACAGCTCCAATGAGCAGTTCTTC	CASSPFLDSSNEQFF
TRBV12-3/TRBV12-4	TRBD2	NA	TRBJ2-2	TGTGCCAGCAGTTTACGGGGGGTCTCGAACACCGGGGAGCTGTTTTTT	CASSLRGVSNTGELFF